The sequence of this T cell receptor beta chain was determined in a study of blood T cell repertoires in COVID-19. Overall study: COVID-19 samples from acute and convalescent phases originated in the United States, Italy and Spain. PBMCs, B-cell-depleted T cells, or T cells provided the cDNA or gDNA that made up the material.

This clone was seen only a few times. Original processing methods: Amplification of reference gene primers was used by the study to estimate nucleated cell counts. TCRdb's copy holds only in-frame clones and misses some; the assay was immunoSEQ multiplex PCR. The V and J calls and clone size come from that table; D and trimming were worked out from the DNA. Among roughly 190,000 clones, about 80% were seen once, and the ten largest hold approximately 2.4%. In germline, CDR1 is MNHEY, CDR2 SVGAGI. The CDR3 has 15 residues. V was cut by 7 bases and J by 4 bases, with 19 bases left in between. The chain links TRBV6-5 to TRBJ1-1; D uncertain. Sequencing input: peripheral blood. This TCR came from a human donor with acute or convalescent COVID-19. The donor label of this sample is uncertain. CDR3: CASTLERVLGTEAFF. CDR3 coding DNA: TGTGCCAGCACCCTAGAGAGGGTTTTGGGCACTGAAGCTTTCTTT.